Below, 21 T cell receptor beta chains from the same sample are listed, as sequenced in a study of T-cell reconstitution after alpha-beta-depleted transplantation in children. Library preparation (for TCRbeta) was performed with unique molecular identifiers. TCRdb ran MiXCR on the PCR reads and lists one entry per CDR3 protein. Of approximately 230,000 distinct CDR3 sequences listed, roughly a quarter are singletons. This specimen consisted of PBMCs, mostly from graft donor cells, obtained 360 days after TCRalphabeta/CD19-depleted stem cell transplant. These receptor sequences come from a female patient aged 2-10 years who had a stem cell transplant for congenital amegakaryocytic thrombocytopenia, so the T cells may come from the graft donor.

This chain links TRBV3-1 with TRBJ2-3; no clear D. The germline V gene has CDR1 LGHDT and CDR2 YNNKEL (reference sequence). This CDR3 is built from 13 residues. The germline V and J ends were trimmed by 5 bases and 9 bases, with 15 bases remaining between them. The CDR3: CASSSSTGQTQYF. For the CDR3, the DNA is TGTGCCAGCAGCTCATCGACCGGGCAGACGCAGTATTTT.

This clonotype was detected ten times or more. CDR3 coding DNA: TGTGCCAGCAGTTTCGGGGGTAATAATTCACCCCTCCACTTT. This gives the protein CASSFGGNNSPLHF. The gene calls are TRBV12-3 or TRBV12-4 and TRBJ1-6; TRBD1 is a possible D gene (5 bases). The CDR3 is 14 amino acids. Between the trimmed V and J ends, which lost 3 bases and 5 bases, there was a span of 8 bases.

The chain carries TRBV11-2 and TRBJ2-7; TRBD1 aligns across 9 bases. Per germline, CDR1 SGHAT and CDR2 FQNNGV. The trim removed 0 bases at V and 9 bases at J, leaving 3 bases unmatched. The CDR3 has 13 residues. CDR3 bases: TGTGCCAGCAGCTTAGAGACAGGGGGAAGGCAGTACTTC. It encodes CASSLETGGRQYF.

The chain recombines TRBV29-1 with TRBJ2-7, with no clear D. The length of the CDR3 is 13 residues. The germline gives CDR1 SQVTM, CDR2 ANQGSEA. V lost 6 bases and J 2 bases, leaving 14 bases between the germline ends. The CDR3 bases are TGCAGCGTCCTCTTGTTCGATACCTACGAGCAGTACTTC. Translated, it gives CSVLLFDTYEQYF.

The rearrangement joins TRBV12-3 or TRBV12-4 to TRBJ2-1; D uncertain. Trimming took 6 bases from V and 0 from J, leaving 15 bases between them. CDR3 length equals 16 residues. This CDR3 is CASSRTGGFSYNEQFF. The CDR3 DNA reads TGTGCCAGCAGCCGCACCGGCGGATTCTCCTACAATGAGCAGTTCTTC.

This clonotype was observed a few times. The chain combines TRBV10-3 with TRBJ2-7; D possibly uses TRBD1 or TRBD2 (5 bases each). Trimming removed 6 bases from V and 2 bases from J, with 17 bases in between. This CDR3 comprises 15 residues. CDR1 ENHRY and CDR2 SYGVKD come from the germline V gene. This chain's CDR3 is CAISGSGTRTYEQYF. The CDR3 DNA sequence: TGTGCCATCAGCGGGTCCGGGACCCGGACCTACGAGCAGTACTTC.

This rearrangement joins TRBV12-3 or TRBV12-4 to TRBJ2-1, with D perhaps assigned TRBD1 or TRBD2 (6 bases each). The CDR3 consists of 13 residues. Trimming left V 8 bases short and J 7 bases short, with 15 bases between. CDR3 sequence reads: CASRGGGENEQFF. The DNA for the CDR3 is TGTGCCAGCCGAGGAGGGGGTGAGAATGAGCAGTTCTTC.

This clonotype has ten or more counts. The chain has TRBV12-3 or TRBV12-4 and TRBJ1-4; D remains unclear. V lost 3 bases and J lost 0, with 5 bases in between. The CDR3 consists of 14 residues. The CDR3 nucleotides read TGTGCCAGCAGTTTGGTATCAACTAATGAAAAACTGTTTTTT. This translates into CASSLVSTNEKLFF.

A few counts support this clonotype. The rearrangement links TRBV5-1 to TRBJ2-1, with D possibly matching TRBD1 (6 bases). Trimming pared 0 bases from V and 3 bases from J, leaving 10 bases between. Germline V gives CDR1 SGHRS, CDR2 YFSETQ. The CDR3 runs 15 residues. The CDR3 spells CASSLGDNGYNEQFF. Written as DNA, the CDR3 is TGCGCCAGCAGCTTGGGGGACAATGGCTACAATGAGCAGTTCTTC.

The rearrangement uses TRBV5-1 and TRBJ1-1; perhaps TRBD1 as D (5 bases). Germline V gene data show CDR1 as SGHRS and CDR2 as YFSETQ. With 0 bases removed from V and 2 bases from J, the gap between germline ends came to 11 bases. The CDR3 loop spans 15 amino acids. The CDR3 DNA reads as TGCGCCAGCAGCTTGGGGGTCAGGACAAACACTGAAGCTTTCTTT. Its protein is CASSLGVRTNTEAFF.

The chain uses TRBV20-1 and TRBJ2-1; 9 bases are shared with TRBD2. The CDR3 is 14 amino acids. Losses at the gene ends were 6 bases for V and 8 bases for J; bases not matched to a gene: 11. The germline V gene encodes CDR1 DFQATT and CDR2 SNEGSKA (reference sequence). CDR3 sequence (DNA): TGCAGTGCGAAATGGCGGGAGGGCCTGGATGAGCAGTTCTTC. Its protein product is CSAKWREGLDEQFF.

V usage is TRBV28 and J usage is TRBJ2-7; D may be TRBD1 or TRBD2 (5 bases each). Deletions cut 5 bases from V and 4 bases from J, with 15 bases between. Germline V gives CDR1 MDHEN, CDR2 SYDVKM. The CDR3 sequence is 14 residues long. DNA for the CDR3: TGTGCCAGCAGTCCAGGGACGTTCGGGTACGAGCAGTACTTC. Encoded protein: CASSPGTFGYEQYF.

This clonotype came up a few times. The chain has TRBV2 and TRBJ2-5; maybe TRBD1 (6 bases). Deletions cut 7 bases from V and 4 bases from J, with 10 bases between. The germline CDR1 and CDR2 sequences are SNHLY and FYNNEI. CDR3 length: 12 amino acids. The CDR3 here is CASNREGETQYF. The CDR3 region has the DNA TGTGCCAGCAACAGGGAAGGAGAGACCCAGTACTTC.

This sequence joins TRBV10-3 and TRBJ2-1; 8 nucleotides agree with TRBD1. Trimming removed 6 bases from V and 3 bases from J; junction bases left unmatched: 7. This CDR3 is built from 15 residues. The germline gives CDR1 ENHRY, CDR2 SYGVKD. The CDR3: CAIRTSDRGYNEQFF. DNA of the CDR3: TGTGCCATCAGAACCTCCGACAGGGGCTACAATGAGCAGTTCTTC.

Ten or more counts support this clonotype. V usage is TRBV12-3 or TRBV12-4 and J usage is TRBJ1-3, with TRBD1 matching over 7 bases. This CDR3 contains 14 residues. Unmatched junction bases numbered 4, after V lost 6 bases and J lost 2 bases. This chain's CDR3 is CASSPDRAGNTIYF. CDR3 bases: TGTGCCAGCAGCCCTGACAGGGCTGGAAACACCATATATTTT.

This clonotype was counted between two and nine times. V gene TRBV28 combines with J gene TRBJ2-1, with TRBD2 identical over 9 bases. The ends lost 6 bases at V and 6 bases at J; junction bases unmatched: 9. CDR1 and CDR2 from the germline V gene are MDHEN and SYDVKM. The CDR3 has 15 amino acids. The CDR3 region has the DNA TGTGCCAGCAGAGCCCCCGAGACTAGCGGCAATGAGCAGTTCTTC. Protein product: CASRAPETSGNEQFF.

Only a few counts were recorded for this clonotype. This chain connects TRBV6-2 or TRBV6-3 to TRBJ2-2; 7 positions match TRBD2. There are 16 residues in the CDR3. The V and J ends lost 2 bases and 2 bases, in that order; junction bases with no gene match: 5. Germline V gene lookup returns CDR1 MNHEY and CDR2 SVGEGT. The CDR3 DNA is TGTGCCAGCAGTTACGGCGGGGGTAAAAACACCGGGGAGCTGTTTTTT. Translation: CASSYGGGKNTGELFF.

Note on this clonotype: The CDR3 carries no conserved terminal phenylalanine or tryptophan, so it likely arises from a read error. V gene TRBV12-3 or TRBV12-4 combines with J gene TRBJ2-7, with 11 bases identical to TRBD1. The CDR3 is made up of 13 amino acids. V dropped 6 bases and J dropped 2; count of bases not matched to a gene: 0. The CDR3 nucleotides read TGTGCCAGCAGGGGACAGGGGGCCTACGAGCAGTACTTG. Residues: CASRGQGAYEQYL.

V is TRBV28 and J is TRBJ2-3; no clear D gene. CDR1 MDHEN and CDR2 SYDVKM come from the germline V gene. The V end was cut by 4 bases, the J end by 6 bases, with 14 bases between. The CDR3 runs 14 residues. The CDR3: CASSSFSHTDTQYF. The CDR3 bases are TGTGCCAGCAGTTCATTTTCACACACGGATACGCAGTATTTT.

The chain is built from TRBV15 and TRBJ2-4, with D hard to call. CDR1 is LNHNV, CDR2 YYDKDF, per germline (reference sequence). CDR3 length equals 15 residues. Trimming left V 0 bases short and J 7 bases short, with 13 bases between. CDR3 nucleotides: TGTGCCACCAGCAGAGATCCCAGGCCGACCAACATTCAGTACTTC. Its translation: CATSRDPRPTNIQYF.

This clonotype has just a few counts. CDR3 residues: CASSLWGQGTYEQYF. CDR3 sequence (DNA): TGCGCCAGCAGCTTGTGGGGACAGGGTACCTACGAGCAGTACTTC. The chain links TRBV5-1 to TRBJ2-7; 9 nucleotides match TRBD1. V was clipped by 1 base and J by 2 bases; unmatched bases: 4. Germline CDR1 is SGHRS and CDR2 is YFSETQ. This CDR3 has 15 residues. The whole variable domain, filled in from reference TRBV5-1 and TRBJ2-7, reads KAGVTQTPRYLIKTRGQQVTLSCSPISGHRSVSWYQQTPGQGLQFLFEYFSETQRNKGNFPGRFSGRQFSNSRSEMNVSTLELGDSALYLCASSLWGQGTYEQYFGPGTRLTVT.